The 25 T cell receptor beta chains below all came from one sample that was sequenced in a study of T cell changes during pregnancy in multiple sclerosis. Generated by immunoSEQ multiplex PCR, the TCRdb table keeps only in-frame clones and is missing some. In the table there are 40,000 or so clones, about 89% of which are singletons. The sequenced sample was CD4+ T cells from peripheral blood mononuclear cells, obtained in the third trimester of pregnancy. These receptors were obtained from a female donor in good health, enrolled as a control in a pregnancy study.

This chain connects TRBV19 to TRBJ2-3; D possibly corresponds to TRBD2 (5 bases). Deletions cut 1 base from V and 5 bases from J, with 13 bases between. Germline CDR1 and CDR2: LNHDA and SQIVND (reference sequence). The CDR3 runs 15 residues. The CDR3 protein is CASSIGTIRGDTQYF. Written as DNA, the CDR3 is TGTGCCAGTAGTATAGGGACGATCCGGGGAGATACGCAGTATTTT.

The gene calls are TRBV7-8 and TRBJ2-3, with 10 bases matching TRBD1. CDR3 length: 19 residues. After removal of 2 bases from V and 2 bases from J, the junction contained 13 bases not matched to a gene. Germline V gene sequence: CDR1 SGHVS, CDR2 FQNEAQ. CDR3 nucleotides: TGTGCCAGCAGCTTACGGGGACAGGGGTTGGTAGGGCCCACAGATACGCAGTATTTT. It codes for CASSLRGQGLVGPTDTQYF.

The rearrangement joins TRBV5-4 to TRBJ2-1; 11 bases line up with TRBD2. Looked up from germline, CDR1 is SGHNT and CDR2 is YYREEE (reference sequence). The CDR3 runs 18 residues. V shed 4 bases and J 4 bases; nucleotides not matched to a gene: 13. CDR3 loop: CASSPGTSGLGVYNEQFF. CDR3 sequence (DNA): TGTGCCAGCAGCCCCGGGACTAGCGGACTAGGGGTTTACAATGAGCAGTTCTTC.

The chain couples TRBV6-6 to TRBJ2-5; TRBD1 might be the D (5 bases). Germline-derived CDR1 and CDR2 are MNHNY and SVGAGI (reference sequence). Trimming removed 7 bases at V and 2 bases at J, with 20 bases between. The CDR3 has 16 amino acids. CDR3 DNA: TGTGCCAGCACCTCCGATAGGGGTGGGCGGCAAGAGACCCAGTACTTC. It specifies CASTSDRGGRQETQYF.

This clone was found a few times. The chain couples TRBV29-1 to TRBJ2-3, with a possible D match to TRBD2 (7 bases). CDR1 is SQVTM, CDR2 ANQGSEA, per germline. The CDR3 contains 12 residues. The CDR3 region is CPSQRDIDTQYF. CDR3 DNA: TGCCCCTCCCAGCGGGACATAGATACGCAGTATTTT.

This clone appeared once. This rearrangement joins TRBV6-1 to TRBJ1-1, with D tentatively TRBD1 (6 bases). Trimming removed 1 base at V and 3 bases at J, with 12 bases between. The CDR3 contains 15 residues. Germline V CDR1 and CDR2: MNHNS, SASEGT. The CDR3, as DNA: TGTGCCAGCAGTGAAGTGCAGGGGCCGGACACTGAAGCTTTCTTT. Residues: CASSEVQGPDTEAFF.

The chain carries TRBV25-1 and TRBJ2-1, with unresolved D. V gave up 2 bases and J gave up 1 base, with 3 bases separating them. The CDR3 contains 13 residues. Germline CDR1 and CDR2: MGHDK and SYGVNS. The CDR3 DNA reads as TGTGCCAGCAGTGAACTGTCCTACAATGAGCAGTTCTTC. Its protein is CASSELSYNEQFF.

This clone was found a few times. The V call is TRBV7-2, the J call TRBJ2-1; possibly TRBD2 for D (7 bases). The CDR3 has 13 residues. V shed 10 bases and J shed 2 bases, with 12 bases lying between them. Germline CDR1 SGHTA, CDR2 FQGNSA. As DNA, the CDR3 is TGTGCCACTAAGGGGGGGCCCTACAATGAGCAGTTCTTC. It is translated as CATKGGPYNEQFF.

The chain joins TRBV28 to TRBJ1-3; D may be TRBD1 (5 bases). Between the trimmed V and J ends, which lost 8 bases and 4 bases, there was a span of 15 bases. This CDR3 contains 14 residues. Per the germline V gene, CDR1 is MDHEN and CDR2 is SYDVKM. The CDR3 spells CASLTRQGGNTIYF. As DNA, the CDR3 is TGTGCCAGCCTTACCCGGCAGGGAGGAAACACCATATATTTT.

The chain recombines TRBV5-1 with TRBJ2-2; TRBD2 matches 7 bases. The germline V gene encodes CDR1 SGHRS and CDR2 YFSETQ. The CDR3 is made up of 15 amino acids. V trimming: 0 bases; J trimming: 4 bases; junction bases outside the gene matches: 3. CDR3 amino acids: CASSLGLAITGELFF. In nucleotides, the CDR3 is TGCGCCAGCAGCTTGGGACTAGCTATCACCGGGGAGCTGTTTTTT.

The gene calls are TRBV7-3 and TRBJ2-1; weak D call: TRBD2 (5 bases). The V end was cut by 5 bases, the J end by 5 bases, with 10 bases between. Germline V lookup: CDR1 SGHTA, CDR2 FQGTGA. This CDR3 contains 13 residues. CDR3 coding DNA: TGTGCCAGCAGCCCCGGGGTCCACAATGAGCAGTTCTTC. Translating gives CASSPGVHNEQFF.

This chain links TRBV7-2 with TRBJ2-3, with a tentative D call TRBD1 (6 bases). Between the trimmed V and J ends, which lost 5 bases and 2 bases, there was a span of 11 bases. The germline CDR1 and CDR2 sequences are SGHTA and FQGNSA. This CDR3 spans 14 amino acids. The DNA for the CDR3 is TGTGCCAGCAGCCGACAGGCGGTCACAGATACGCAGTATTTT. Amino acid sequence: CASSRQAVTDTQYF.

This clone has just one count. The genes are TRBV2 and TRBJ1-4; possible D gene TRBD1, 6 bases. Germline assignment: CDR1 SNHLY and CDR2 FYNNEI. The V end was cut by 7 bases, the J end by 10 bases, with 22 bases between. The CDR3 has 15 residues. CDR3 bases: TGTGCCAGCACGCTCACCCCAGGGGCCTTTGGAAAACTGTTTTTT. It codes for CASTLTPGAFGKLFF. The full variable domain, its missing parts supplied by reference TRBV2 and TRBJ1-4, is EPEVTQTPSHQVTQMGQEVILRCVPISNHLYFYWYRQILGQKVEFLVSFYNNEISEKSEIFDDQFSVERPDGSNFTLKIRSTKLEDSAMYFCASTLTPGAFGKLFFGSGTQLSVL.

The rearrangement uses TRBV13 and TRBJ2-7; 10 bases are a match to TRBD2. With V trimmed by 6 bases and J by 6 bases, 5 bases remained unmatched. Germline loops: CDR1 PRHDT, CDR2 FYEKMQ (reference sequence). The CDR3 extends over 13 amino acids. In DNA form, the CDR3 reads TGTGCCAGCAGGCCTAGCGGGAGACGCGAGCAGTACTTC. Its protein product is CASRPSGRREQYF.

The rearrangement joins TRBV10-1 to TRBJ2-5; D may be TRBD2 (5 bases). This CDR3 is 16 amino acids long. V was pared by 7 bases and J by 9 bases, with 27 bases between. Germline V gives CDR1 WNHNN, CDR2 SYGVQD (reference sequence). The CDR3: CASNSSLSEPTLAQYF. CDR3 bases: TGCGCCAGCAATTCGTCCCTTAGCGAACCGACTTTGGCCCAGTACTTC.

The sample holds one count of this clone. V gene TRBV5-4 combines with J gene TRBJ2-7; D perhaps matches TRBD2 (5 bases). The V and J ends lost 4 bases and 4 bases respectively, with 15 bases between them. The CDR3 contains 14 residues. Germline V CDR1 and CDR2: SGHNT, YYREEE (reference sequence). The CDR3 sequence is CASSGPGNLYEQYF. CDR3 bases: TGTGCCAGCAGCGGGCCGGGAAATCTTTACGAGCAGTACTTC.

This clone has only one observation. CDR3 protein: CASSARGAADGYTF. The CDR3, as DNA: TGTGCCAGCTCCGCTCGTGGGGCGGCAGATGGCTACACCTTC. The chain recombines TRBV18 with TRBJ1-2, with D possibly matching TRBD1 (5 bases). V lost 6 bases and J lost 6, with 17 bases in between. Germline CDR1 KGHSH, CDR2 LQKENI. The CDR3 contains 14 residues. Based on the CDR3 plus reference TRBV18 and TRBJ1-2, the full variable domain is NAGVMQNPRHLVRRRGQEARLRCSPMKGHSHVYWYRQLPEEGLKFMVYLQKENIIDESGMPKERFSAEFPKEGPSILRIQQVVRGDSAAYFCASSARGAADGYTFGSGTRLTVV.

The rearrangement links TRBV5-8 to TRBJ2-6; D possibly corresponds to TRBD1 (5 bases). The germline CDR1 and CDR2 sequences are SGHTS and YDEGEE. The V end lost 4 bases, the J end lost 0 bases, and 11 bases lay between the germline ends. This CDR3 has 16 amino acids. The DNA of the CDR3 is TGTGCCAGCAGCGCTGCGCAGGGCTCTGGGGCCAACGTCCTGACTTTC. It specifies CASSAAQGSGANVLTF.

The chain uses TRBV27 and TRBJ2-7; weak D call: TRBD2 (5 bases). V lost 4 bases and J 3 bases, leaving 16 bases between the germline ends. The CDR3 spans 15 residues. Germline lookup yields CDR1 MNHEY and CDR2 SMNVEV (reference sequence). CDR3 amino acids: CASSYRVFRGYEQYF. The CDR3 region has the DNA TGTGCCAGCAGTTACCGGGTCTTTCGGGGCTACGAGCAGTACTTC.

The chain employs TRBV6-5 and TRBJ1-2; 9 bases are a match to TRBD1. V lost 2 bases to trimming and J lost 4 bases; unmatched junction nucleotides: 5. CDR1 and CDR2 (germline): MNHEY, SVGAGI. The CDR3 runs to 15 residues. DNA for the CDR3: TGTGCCAGCAGTTACGCATCGACAGGGGGCTATGGCTACACCTTC. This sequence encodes CASSYASTGGYGYTF.

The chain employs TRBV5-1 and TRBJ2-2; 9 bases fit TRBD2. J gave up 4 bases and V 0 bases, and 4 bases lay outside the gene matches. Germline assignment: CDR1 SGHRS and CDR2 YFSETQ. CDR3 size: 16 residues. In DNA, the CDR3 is TGCGCCAGCAGCTTGGTAGCGGGAGAAGGCACCGGGGAGCTGTTTTTT. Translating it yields CASSLVAGEGTGELFF.

The CDR3 loop is CASSSGQGYSPLHF. The CDR3 nucleotides read TGTGCCAGCAGCTCGGGACAGGGGTATTCACCCCTCCACTTT. The chain has TRBV5-8 and TRBJ1-6; 10 bases map to TRBD1. This CDR3 contains 14 residues. V was clipped by 3 bases and J by 8 bases; unmatched bases: 2. Germline V CDR1 and CDR2: SGHTS, YDEGEE.

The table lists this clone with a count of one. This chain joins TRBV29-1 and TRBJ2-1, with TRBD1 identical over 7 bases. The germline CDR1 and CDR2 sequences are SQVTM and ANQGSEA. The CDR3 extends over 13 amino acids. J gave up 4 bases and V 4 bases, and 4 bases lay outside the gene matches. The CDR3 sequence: CSVGAGGYNEQFF. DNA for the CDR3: TGCAGCGTTGGTGCAGGGGGATACAATGAGCAGTTCTTC.

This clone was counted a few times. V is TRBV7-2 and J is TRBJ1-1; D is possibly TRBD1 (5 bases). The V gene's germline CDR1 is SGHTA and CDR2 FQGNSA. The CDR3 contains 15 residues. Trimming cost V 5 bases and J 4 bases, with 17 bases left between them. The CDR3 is CASSPQYDSSTEAFF. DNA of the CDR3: TGTGCCAGCAGCCCACAATATGACAGCAGCACTGAAGCTTTCTTT.

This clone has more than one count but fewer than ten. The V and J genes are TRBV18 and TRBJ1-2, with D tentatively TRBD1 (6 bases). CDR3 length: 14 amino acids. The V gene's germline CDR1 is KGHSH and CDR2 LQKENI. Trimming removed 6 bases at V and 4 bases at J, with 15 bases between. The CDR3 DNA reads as TGTGCCAGCTCCCCAACCGGGACAAGCTATGGCTACACCTTC. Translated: CASSPTGTSYGYTF.